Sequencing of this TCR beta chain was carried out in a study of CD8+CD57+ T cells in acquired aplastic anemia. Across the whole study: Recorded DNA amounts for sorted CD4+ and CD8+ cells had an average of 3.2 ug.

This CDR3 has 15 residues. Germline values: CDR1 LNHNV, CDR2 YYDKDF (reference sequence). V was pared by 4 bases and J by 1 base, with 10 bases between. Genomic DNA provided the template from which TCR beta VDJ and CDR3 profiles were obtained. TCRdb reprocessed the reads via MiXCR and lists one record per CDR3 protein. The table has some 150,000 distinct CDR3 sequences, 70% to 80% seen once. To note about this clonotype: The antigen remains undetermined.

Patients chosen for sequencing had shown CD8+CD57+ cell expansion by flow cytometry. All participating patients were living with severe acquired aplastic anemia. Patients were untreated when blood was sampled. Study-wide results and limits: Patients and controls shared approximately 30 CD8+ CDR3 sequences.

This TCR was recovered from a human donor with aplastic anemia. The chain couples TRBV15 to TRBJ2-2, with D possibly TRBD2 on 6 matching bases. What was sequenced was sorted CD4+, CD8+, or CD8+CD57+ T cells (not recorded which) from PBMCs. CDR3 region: CATSTLAENTGELFF. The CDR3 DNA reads TGTGCCACCAGCACTTTAGCGGAGAACACCGGGGAGCTGTTTTTT. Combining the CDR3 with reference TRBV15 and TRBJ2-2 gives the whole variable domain DAMVIQNPRYQVTQFGKPVTLSCSQTLNHNVMYWYQQKSSQAPKLLFHYYDKDFNNEADTPDNFQSRRPNTSFCFLDIRSPGLGDTAMYLCATSTLAENTGELFFGEGSRLTVL.